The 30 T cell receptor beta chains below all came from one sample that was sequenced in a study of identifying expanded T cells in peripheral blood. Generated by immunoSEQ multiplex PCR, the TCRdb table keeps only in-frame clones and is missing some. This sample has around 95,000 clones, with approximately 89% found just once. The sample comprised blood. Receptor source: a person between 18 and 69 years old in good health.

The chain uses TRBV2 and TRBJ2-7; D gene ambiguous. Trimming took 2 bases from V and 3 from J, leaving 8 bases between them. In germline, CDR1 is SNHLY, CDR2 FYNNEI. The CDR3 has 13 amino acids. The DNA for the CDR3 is TGTGCCAGCAGTGAAAGCCTGGTCTACGAGCAGTACTTC. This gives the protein CASSESLVYEQYF.

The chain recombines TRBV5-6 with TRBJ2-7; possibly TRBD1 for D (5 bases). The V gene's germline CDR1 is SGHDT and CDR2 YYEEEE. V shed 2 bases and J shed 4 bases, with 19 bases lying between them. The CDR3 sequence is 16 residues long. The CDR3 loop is CASSFGQGILWYEQYF. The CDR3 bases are TGTGCCAGCAGCTTTGGGCAGGGAATCCTGTGGTACGAGCAGTACTTC.

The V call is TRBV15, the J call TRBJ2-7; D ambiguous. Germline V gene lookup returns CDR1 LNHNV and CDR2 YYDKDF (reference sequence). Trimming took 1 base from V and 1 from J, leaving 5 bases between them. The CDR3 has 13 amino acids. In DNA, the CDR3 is TGTGCCACCAGCAGAGTAGGTTCCTACGAGCAGTACTTC. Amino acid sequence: CATSRVGSYEQYF.

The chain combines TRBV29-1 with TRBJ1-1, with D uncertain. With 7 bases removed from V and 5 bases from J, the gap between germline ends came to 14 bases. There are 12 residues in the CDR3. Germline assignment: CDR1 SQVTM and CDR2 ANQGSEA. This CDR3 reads CSGNYAGTEAFF. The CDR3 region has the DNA TGCAGCGGAAATTATGCCGGGACTGAAGCTTTCTTT.

The CDR3 loop reads CASSVDTGTYNEQFF. The CDR3 DNA reads as TGTGCCAGCAGCGTAGACACAGGGACCTACAATGAGCAGTTCTTC. The genes are TRBV9 and TRBJ2-1, with a possible D match to TRBD1 (6 bases). The CDR3 is 15 residues long. V lost 0 bases and J 2 bases, leaving 9 bases between the germline ends. Germline V gives CDR1 SGDLS, CDR2 YYNGEE.

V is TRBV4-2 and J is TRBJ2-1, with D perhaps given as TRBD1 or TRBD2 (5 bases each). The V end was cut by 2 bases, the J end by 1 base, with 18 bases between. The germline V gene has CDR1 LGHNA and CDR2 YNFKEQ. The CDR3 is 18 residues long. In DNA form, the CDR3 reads TGTGCCAGCAGCCAAAGGGCCGGGGCCCTTACTTCCTACAATGAGCAGTTCTTC. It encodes CASSQRAGALTSYNEQFF.

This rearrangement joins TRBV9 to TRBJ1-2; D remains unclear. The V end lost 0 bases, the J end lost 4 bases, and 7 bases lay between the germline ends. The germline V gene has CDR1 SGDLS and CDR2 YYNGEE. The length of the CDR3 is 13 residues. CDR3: CASSVGGRYGYTF. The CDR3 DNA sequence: TGTGCCAGCAGCGTAGGAGGCCGCTATGGCTACACCTTC. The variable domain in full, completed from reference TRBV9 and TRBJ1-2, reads DSGVTQTPKHLITATGQRVTLRCSPRSGDLSVYWYQQSLDQGLQFLIQYYNGEERAKGNILERFSAQQFPDLHSELNLSSLELGDSALYFCASSVGGRYGYTFGSGTRLTVV.

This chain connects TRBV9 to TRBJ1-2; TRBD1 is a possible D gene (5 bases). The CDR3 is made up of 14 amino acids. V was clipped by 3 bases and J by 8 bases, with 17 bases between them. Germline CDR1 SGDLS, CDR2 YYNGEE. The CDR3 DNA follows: TGTGCCAGCAGCGCACCAGACGGGGCGTTCGGCTACACCTTC. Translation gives CASSAPDGAFGYTF.

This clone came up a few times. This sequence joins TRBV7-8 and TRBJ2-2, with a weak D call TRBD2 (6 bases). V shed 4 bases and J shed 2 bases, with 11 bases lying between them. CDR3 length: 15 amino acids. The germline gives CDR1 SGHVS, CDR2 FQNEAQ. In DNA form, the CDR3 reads TGTGCCAGCAGCTCGAGCGGGCGTAACACCGGGGAGCTGTTTTTT. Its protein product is CASSSSGRNTGELFF.

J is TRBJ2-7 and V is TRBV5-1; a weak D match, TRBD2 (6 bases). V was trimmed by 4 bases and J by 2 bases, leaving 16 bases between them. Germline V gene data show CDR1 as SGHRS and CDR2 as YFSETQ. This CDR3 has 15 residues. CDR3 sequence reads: CASSPSSGRAYEQYF. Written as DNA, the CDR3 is TGCGCCAGCAGCCCAAGCAGCGGGCGCGCCTACGAGCAGTACTTC.

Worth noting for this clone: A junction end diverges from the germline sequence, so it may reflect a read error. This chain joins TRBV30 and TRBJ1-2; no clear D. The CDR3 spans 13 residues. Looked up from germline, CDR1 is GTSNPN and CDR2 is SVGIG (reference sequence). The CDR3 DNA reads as TGTGCCCGGAGTGTACGGGGATACTATGGCTACACCTTC. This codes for CARSVRGYYGYTF.

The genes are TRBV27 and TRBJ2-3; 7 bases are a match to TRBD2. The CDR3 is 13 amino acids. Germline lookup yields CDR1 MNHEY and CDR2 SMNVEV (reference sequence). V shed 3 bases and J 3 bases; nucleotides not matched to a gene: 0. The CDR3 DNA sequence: TGTGCCAGCAGTTTCGGGGGGACAGATACGCAGTATTTT. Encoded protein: CASSFGGTDTQYF.

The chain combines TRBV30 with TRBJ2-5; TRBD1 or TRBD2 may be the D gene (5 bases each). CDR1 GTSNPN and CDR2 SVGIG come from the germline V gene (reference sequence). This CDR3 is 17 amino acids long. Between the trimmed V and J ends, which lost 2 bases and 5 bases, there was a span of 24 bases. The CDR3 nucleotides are TGTGCCTGGAGTCCCAGACTGGGGGACCCCAAGCGGGAGACCCAGTACTTC. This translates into CAWSPRLGDPKRETQYF.

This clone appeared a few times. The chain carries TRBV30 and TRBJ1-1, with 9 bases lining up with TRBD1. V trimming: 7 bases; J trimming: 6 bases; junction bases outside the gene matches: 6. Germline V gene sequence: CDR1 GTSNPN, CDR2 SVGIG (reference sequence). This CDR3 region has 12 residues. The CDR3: CAFRDRVPEAFF. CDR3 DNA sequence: TGTGCCTTCCGGGACAGGGTACCTGAAGCTTTCTTT.

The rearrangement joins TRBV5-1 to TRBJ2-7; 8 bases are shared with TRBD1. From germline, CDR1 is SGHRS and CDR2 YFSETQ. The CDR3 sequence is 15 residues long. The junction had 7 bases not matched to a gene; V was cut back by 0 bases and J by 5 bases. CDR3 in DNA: TGCGCCAGCAGCTTGGGTGCAGGGGGCCTGGACGAGCAGTACTTC. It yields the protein CASSLGAGGLDEQYF.

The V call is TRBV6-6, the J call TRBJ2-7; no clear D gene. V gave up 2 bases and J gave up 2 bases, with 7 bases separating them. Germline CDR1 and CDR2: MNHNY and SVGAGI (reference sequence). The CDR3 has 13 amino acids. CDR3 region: CASSYGLTYEQYF. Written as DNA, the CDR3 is TGTGCCAGCAGTTACGGGCTAACCTACGAGCAGTACTTC.

The CDR3 is CASSQDLGGSNQPQHF. As DNA, the CDR3 is TGTGCCAGCAGCCAAGATCTCGGGGGCAGCAATCAGCCCCAGCATTTT. V and J are TRBV4-2 and TRBJ1-5; a weak D match, TRBD1 (6 bases). The CDR3 contains 16 residues. V shed 0 bases and J shed 1 base, with 10 bases lying between them. Per germline, CDR1 LGHNA and CDR2 YNFKEQ.

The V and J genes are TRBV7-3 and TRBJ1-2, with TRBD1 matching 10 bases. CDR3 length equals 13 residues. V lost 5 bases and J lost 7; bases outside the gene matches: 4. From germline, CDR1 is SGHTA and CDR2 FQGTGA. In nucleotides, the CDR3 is TGTGCCAGCAGCGACAGGGGGCTGAGTGGCTACACCTTC. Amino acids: CASSDRGLSGYTF. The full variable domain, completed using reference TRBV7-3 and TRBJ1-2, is GAGVSQTPSNKVTEKGKYVELRCDPISGHTALYWYRQSLGQGPEFLIYFQGTGAADDSGLPNDRFFAVRPEGSVSTLKIQRTERGDSAVYLCASSDRGLSGYTFGSGTRLTVV.

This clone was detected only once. The CDR3: CASSFQGGYTF. The CDR3 DNA reads as TGTGCCAGCAGCTTCCAGGGTGGCTACACCTTC. This chain links TRBV7-2 with TRBJ1-2; a possible D gene is TRBD1 (5 bases). CDR3 length: 11 residues. Trimming pared 3 bases from V and 7 bases from J, leaving 6 bases between. The germline CDR1 and CDR2 sequences are SGHTA and FQGNSA.

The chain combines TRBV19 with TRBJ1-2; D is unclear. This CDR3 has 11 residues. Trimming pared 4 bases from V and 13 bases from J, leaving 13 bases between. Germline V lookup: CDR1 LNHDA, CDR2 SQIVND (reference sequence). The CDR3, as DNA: TGTGCCAGTAGTACGGACGGACCCGGCACCTTC. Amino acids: CASSTDGPGTF.

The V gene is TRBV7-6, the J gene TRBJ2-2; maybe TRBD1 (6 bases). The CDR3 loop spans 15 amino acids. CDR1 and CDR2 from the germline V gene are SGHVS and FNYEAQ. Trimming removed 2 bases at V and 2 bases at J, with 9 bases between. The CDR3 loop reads CASSLSGTNTGELFF. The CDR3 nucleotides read TGTGCCAGCAGCTTATCGGGGACAAACACCGGGGAGCTGTTTTTT.

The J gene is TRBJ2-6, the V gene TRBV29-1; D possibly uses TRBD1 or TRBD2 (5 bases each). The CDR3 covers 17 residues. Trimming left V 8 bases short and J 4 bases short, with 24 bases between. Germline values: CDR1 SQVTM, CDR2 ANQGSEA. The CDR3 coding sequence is TGCAGCCCCTTAGGTGAGACAGTGGGACGCGGGGCCAACGTCCTGACTTTC. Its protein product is CSPLGETVGRGANVLTF. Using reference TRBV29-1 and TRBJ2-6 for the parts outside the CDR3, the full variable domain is SAVISQKPSRDICQRGTSLTIQCQVDSQVTMMFWYRQQPGQSLTLIATANQGSEATYESGFVIDKFPISRPNLTFSTLTVSNMSPEDSSIYLCSPLGETVGRGANVLTFGAGSRLTVL.

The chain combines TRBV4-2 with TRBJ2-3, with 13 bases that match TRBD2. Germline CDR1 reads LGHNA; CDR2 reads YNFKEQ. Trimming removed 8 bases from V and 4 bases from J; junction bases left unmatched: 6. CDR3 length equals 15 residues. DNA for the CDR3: TGTGCCAGCGGCGGACTAGCGGGAGACGCAGATACGCAGTATTTT. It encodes CASGGLAGDADTQYF.

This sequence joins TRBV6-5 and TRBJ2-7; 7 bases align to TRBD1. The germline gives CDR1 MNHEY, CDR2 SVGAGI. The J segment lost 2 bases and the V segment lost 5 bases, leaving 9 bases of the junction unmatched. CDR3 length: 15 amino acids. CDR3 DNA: TGTGCCAGCAGTCTCAAAGGGACAGAAGCCTACGAGCAGTACTTC. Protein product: CASSLKGTEAYEQYF.

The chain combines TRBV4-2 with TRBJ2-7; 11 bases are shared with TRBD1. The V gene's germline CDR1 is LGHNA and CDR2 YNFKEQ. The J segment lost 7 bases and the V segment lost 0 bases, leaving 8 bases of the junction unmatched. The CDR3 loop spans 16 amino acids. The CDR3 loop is CASSQDSGQGAREQYF. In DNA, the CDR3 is TGTGCCAGCAGCCAAGATTCAGGACAGGGGGCGCGGGAGCAGTACTTC.

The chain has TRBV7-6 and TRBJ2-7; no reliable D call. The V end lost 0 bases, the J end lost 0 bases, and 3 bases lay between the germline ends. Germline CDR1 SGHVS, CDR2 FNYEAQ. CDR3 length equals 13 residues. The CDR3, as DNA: TGTGCCAGCAGCTTAGCTCTCTCCTACGAGCAGTACTTC. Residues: CASSLALSYEQYF. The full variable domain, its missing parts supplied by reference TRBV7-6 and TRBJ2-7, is GAGVSQSPRYKVTKRGQDVALRCDPISGHVSLYWYRQALGQGPEFLTYFNYEAQQDKSGLPNDRFSAERPEGSISTLTIQRTEQRDSAMYRCASSLALSYEQYFGPGTRLTVT.

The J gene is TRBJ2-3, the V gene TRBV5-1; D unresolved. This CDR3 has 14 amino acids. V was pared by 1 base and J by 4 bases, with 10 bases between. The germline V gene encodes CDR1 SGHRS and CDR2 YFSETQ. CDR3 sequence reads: CASSLLLLPDTQYF. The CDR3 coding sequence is TGCGCCAGCAGCTTGTTACTATTACCAGATACGCAGTATTTT.

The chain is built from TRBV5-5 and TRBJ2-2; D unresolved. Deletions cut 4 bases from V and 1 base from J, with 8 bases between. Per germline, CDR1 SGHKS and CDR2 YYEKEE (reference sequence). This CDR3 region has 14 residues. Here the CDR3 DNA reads TGTGCCAGCAGCCGTAGTGGGAACACCGGGGAGCTGTTTTTT. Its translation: CASSRSGNTGELFF.

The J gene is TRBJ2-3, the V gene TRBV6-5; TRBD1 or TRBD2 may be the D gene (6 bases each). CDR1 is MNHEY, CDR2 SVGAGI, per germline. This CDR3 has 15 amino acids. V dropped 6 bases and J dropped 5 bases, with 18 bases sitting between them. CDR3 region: CASRDGGGVGDTQYF. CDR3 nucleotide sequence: TGTGCCAGCAGAGACGGGGGCGGAGTGGGAGATACGCAGTATTTT.

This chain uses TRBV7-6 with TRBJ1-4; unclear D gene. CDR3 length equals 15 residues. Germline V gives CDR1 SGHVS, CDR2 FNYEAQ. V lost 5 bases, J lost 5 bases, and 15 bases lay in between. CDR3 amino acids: CASSSGPSRNEKLFF. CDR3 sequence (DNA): TGTGCCAGCAGCAGCGGACCTAGTCGCAATGAAAAACTGTTTTTT.